This T cell receptor (beta chain) appears in the sequencing data of a study of OX40 agonist ivuxolimab in advanced cancers. Whole-study findings and limits: At 0.1-3.0 mg/kg, partial responders had clonal expansion among the lowest observed. Some nonresponders also had low normalized T-cell clonal expansion. Compared with CD4+, CD8+ T cells on average had more expanded clones.

To note about this clone: What it recognizes is unknown.

Sequencing used immunoSEQ multiplex PCR; TCRdb keeps in-frame clones, though not all of them. The table lists about 79,000 clones, about 85% of them singletons. Trimming took 6 bases from V and 7 from J, leaving 13 bases between them. The V gene's germline CDR1 is SNHLY and CDR2 FYNNEI. The CDR3 sequence is 13 residues long. The origin of this receptor is an adult with an advanced solid tumor such as melanoma, head and neck, liver or kidney cancer. This specimen consisted of CD4+ or CD8+ T cells sorted from blood, obtained in a trial of the OX40 agonist ivuxolimab. This chain joins TRBV2 and TRBJ1-5; tentatively, D is TRBD1 (5 bases). The CDR3 here is CASSARGSQPQHF. The CDR3 nucleotides are TGTGCCAGCAGCGCGAGGGGTAGCCAGCCCCAGCATTTT.